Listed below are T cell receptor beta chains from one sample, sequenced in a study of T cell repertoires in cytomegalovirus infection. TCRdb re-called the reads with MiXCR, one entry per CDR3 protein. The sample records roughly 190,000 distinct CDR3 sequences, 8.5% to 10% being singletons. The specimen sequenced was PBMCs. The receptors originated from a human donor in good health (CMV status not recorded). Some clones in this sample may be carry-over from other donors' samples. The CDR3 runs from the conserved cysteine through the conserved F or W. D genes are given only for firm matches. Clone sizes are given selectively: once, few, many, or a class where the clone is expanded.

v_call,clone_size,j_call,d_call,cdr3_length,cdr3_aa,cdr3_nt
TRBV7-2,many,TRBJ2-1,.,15,CASRKRDSIYNEQFF,TGTGCCAGCAGAAAACGGGACTCGATCTACAATGAGCAGTTCTTC
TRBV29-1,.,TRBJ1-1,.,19,CSVRPRILTVPSVNTEAFF,TGCAGCGTCCGACCCAGAATCCTAACAGTTCCCTCTGTGAACACTGAAGCTTTCTTT
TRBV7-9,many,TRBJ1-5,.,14,CASSNFNHDQPQHF,TGTGCCAGCAGCAACTTTAACCACGATCAGCCCCAGCATTTT
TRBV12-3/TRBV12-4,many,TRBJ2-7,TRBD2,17,CASSSSFPRTSGYEQYF,TGTGCCAGCAGTTCGAGTTTTCCTCGGACTAGCGGGTACGAGCAGTACTTC
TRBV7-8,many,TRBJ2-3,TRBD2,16,CASSPRTSGSPYTQYF,TGTGCCAGCAGCCCCCGGACTAGCGGGAGCCCATATACGCAGTATTTT
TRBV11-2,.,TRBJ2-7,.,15,CASSLEVTGYYEQYF,TGTGCCAGCAGCTTAGAGGTGACAGGATACTACGAGCAGTACTTC
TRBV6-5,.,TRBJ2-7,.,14,CASSYGGVSYEQYF,TGTGCCAGCAGTTACGGGGGCGTCTCCTACGAGCAGTACTTC
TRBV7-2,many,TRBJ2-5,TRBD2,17,CASSLYPPTGGLETQYF,TGTGCCAGCAGCTTATACCCTCCGACGGGGGGGCTGGAGACCCAGTACTTC
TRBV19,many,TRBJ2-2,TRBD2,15,CASSRGLAITGELFF,TGTGCCAGTAGTCGCGGACTAGCGATCACCGGGGAGCTGTTTTTT
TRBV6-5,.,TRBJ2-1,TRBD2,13,CASRLAGGGEQFF,TGTGCCAGCAGGTTAGCGGGAGGTGGTGAGCAGTTCTTC
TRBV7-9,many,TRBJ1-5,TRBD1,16,CASSRTGGTGNQPQHF,TGTGCCAGCAGCAGGACAGGAGGGACGGGCAATCAGCCCCAGCATTTT
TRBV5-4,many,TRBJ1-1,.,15,CASSSARAVNTEAFF,TGTGCCAGCAGTTCGGCTAGGGCCGTGAACACTGAAGCTTTCTTT
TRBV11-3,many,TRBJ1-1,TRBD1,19,CASSHLTALTGQGNTEAFF,TGTGCCAGCAGCCATTTAACCGCTCTAACGGGACAGGGGAACACTGAAGCTTTCTTT
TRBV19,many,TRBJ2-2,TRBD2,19,CASTGTQTFSGRSTGELFF,TGTGCCAGTACCGGCACCCAAACCTTTAGCGGGAGGAGCACCGGGGAGCTGTTTTTT
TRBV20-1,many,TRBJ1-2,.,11,CSARPQYGYTF,TGCAGTGCTAGGCCACAGTATGGCTACACCTTC
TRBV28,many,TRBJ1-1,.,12,CASSLYSTEAFF,TGTGCCAGCAGTTTATACAGCACTGAAGCTTTCTTT
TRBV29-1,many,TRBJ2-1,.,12,CSVRGTYNEQFF,TGCAGCGTTAGGGGGACCTACAATGAGCAGTTCTTC
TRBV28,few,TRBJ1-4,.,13,CASSFEGNEKLFF,TGTGCCAGCAGTTTTGAGGGGAACGAAAAACTGTTTTTT
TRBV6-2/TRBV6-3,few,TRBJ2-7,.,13,CASMKDYIHEQYF,TGTGCCAGCATGAAAGACTATATTCACGAGCAGTACTTC
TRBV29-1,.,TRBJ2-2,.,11,CSATNTGELFF,TGCAGCGCCACCAACACCGGGGAGCTGTTTTTT
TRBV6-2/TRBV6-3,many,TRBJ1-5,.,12,CASSYDGQPQHF,TGTGCCAGCAGTTACGACGGTCAGCCCCAGCATTTT
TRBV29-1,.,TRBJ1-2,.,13,CSVEGRGVDGYTF,TGCAGCGTTGAAGGGAGAGGGGTAGACGGCTACACCTTC
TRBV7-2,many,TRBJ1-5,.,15,CASSAGIQVNQPQHF,TGTGCCAGCAGCGCCGGGATACAGGTCAATCAGCCCCAGCATTTT
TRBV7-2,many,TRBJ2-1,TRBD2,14,CASSRGLAVDEQFF,TGTGCCAGCAGCCGGGGACTAGCGGTAGATGAGCAGTTCTTC
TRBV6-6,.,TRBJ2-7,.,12,CASSRERGEQYF,TGTGCCAGCAGTAGGGAGCGAGGCGAGCAGTACTTC
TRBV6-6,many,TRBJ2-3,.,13,CASSYSSTDTQYF,TGTGCCAGCAGTTACTCATCGACGGATACGCAGTATTTT
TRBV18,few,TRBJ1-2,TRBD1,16,CASSPNVGQGNVGYTF,TGTGCCAGCTCACCAAATGTCGGACAGGGGAATGTTGGCTACACCTTC
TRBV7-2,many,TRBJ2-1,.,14,CASSSLSGINEQFF,TGTGCCAGCAGCTCCCTCTCGGGGATCAATGAGCAGTTCTTC
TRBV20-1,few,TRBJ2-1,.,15,CSASGGDREYGEQFF,TGCAGTGCTAGCGGGGGGGACAGGGAGTATGGTGAGCAGTTCTTC
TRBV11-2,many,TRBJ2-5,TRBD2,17,CASRAWVREGLGETQYF,TGTGCCAGCAGAGCATGGGTCCGGGAGGGCCTCGGAGAGACCCAGTACTTC
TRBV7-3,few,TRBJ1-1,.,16,CASSSLSIQMNTEAFF,TGTGCCAGCAGCTCCCTTTCTATTCAGATGAACACTGAAGCTTTCTTT
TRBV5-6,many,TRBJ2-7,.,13,CASRRDRSYEQYF,TGTGCCAGCAGACGAGACAGATCCTACGAGCAGTACTTC
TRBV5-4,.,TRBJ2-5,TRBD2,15,CASSFLAGGQETQYF,TGTGCCAGCAGCTTCCTAGCGGGGGGACAAGAGACCCAGTACTTC
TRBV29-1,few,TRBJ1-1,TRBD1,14,CSVLQGSGGTEAFF,TGCAGCGTCCTACAGGGGTCGGGCGGCACTGAAGCTTTCTTT
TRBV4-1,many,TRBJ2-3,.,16,CASSQDSRTSTDTQYF,TGCGCCAGCAGCCAAGATTCCAGAACTAGCACAGATACGCAGTATTTT
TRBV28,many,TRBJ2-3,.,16,CASSPHSGLSTDTQYF,TGTGCCAGCAGTCCTCACAGCGGACTCTCCACAGATACGCAGTATTTT
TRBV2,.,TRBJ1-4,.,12,CASSDIPNEVFF,TGTGCCAGCAGTGACATCCCTAATGAAGTGTTTTTT
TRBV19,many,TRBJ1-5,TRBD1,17,CASSDYIRTGSNQPQHF,TGTGCCAGTAGTGACTATATAAGGACAGGATCGAATCAGCCCCAGCATTTT
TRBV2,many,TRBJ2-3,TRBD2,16,CASRLQRDLSTDTQYF,TGTGCCAGCCGACTTCAGCGGGATCTTAGCACAGATACGCAGTATTTT
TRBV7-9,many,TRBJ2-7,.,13,CASSLVSAYEQYF,TGTGCCAGCAGCTTAGTTTCCGCCTACGAGCAGTACTTC
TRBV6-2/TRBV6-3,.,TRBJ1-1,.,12,CASSYANTEAFF,TGTGCCAGCAGTTATGCGAACACTGAAGCTTTCTTT
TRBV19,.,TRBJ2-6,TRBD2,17,CASSILGLAGGANVLTF,TGTGCCAGTAGTATCCTGGGACTAGCGGGTGGGGCCAACGTCCTGACTTTC
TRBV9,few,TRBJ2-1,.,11,CASKGGQGYFF,TGTGCCAGCAAGGGCGGGCAGGGGTATTTCTTC
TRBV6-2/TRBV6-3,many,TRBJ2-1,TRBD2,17,CASSGGTSGGESNEQFF,TGTGCCAGCAGTGGAGGGACTAGCGGGGGGGAGTCCAATGAGCAGTTCTTC
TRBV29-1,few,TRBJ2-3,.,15,CSVDSALLSTDTQYF,TGCAGCGTTGATTCGGCCTTACTTAGCACAGATACGCAGTATTTT
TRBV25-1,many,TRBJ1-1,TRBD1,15,CASSGEGGMNTEAFF,TGTGCCAGCAGTGGGGAAGGGGGCATGAACACTGAAGCTTTCTTT
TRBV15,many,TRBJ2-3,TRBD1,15,CATSRDRRSTDTQYF,TGTGCCACCAGCAGGGACAGGAGGAGCACAGATACGCAGTATTTT
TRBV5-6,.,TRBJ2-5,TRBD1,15,CASSFGGQGQETQYF,TGTGCCAGCAGCTTTGGGGGACAGGGACAAGAGACCCAGTACTTC
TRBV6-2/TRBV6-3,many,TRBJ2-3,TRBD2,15,CASSSPSGGPDTQYF,TGTGCCAGCAGTTCCCCTAGCGGGGGCCCAGATACGCAGTATTTT
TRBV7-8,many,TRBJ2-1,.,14,CASSYLPGYNEQFF,TGTGCCAGCAGCTACCTCCCGGGGTACAATGAGCAGTTCTTC
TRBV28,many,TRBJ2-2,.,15,CASSLSRPNTGELFF,TGTGCCAGCAGTTTATCCAGACCGAACACCGGGGAGCTGTTTTTT
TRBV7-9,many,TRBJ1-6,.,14,CASSFSQENSPLHF,TGTGCCAGCAGCTTTAGTCAGGAGAATTCACCCCTCCACTTT
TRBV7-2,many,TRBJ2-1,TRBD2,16,CASSLGGSGGYNEQFF,TGTGCCAGCAGCTTAGGTGGTAGCGGGGGCTACAATGAGCAGTTCTTC